What follows are 18 T cell receptor beta chains derived from one specimen sequenced in a study of metastatic and nonmetastatic thyroid tumors. Using MiXCR, TCRdb reanalyzed the PCR reads. The sample contains roughly 44,000 clones, approximately 24% of which appear only once. Thyroid surgery was preceded by no treatment in any patient. Sequences were obtained from tumor tissue. These receptors were collected from a female donor with papillary thyroid cancer or a benign thyroid nodule (not recorded which). Some clones in this sample may be carry-over from other donors' samples.

This clone was detected ten times or more. The chain carries TRBV5-4 and TRBJ1-1, with TRBD1 identical over 7 bases. The CDR3 covers 16 residues. V lost 4 bases to trimming and J lost 5 bases; unmatched junction nucleotides: 14. The V gene's germline CDR1 is SGHNT and CDR2 YYREEE (reference sequence). For the CDR3, the DNA is TGTGCCAGCAGCCCAACAACACAGGGGCGGCGAACTGAAGCTTTCTTT. Its translation is CASSPTTQGRRTEAFF.

This clone was seen more than once but under ten times. In DNA, the CDR3 is TGTGCCAGCAGTTTCCTGGGTCCAAATGAATACGAGCAGTACTTC. It specifies CASSFLGPNEYEQYF. V and J are TRBV6-2 or TRBV6-3 and TRBJ2-7; D not certain. The CDR3 totals 15 residues. Germline CDR1 and CDR2: MNHEY and SVGEGT. V dropped 4 bases and J dropped 4 bases, with 17 bases sitting between them.

The rearrangement joins TRBV19 to TRBJ1-5; D gene uncertain. The CDR3 is 16 amino acids. CDR1 is LNHDA, CDR2 SQIVND, per germline (reference sequence). The V gene lost 3 bases and the J gene lost 5 bases, with 17 bases spanning the gap. The CDR3 region has the DNA TGTGCCAGTAGTATGAAGGCAACCCGATGGGATCAGCCCCAGCATTTT. Its protein product is CASSMKATRWDQPQHF.

There are many counts of this clone. The rearrangement joins TRBV7-2 to TRBJ1-2; 9 bases are a match to TRBD1. Germline values: CDR1 SGHTA, CDR2 FQGNSA. V shed 5 bases and J 5 bases; nucleotides not matched to a gene: 6. The CDR3 runs to 14 residues. The CDR3 region is CASSPGTGPYGYTF. The CDR3 DNA is TGTGCCAGCAGCCCCGGGACAGGGCCATATGGCTACACCTTC.

The V and J genes are TRBV5-1 and TRBJ1-6; possible D gene TRBD1, 5 bases. Germline CDR1 is SGHRS and CDR2 is YFSETQ. The CDR3 covers 15 residues. V lost 0 bases and J 8 bases, leaving 12 bases between the germline ends. The CDR3: CASSLDGGSDSPLHF. The CDR3 DNA sequence: TGCGCCAGCAGCTTGGATGGGGGGTCGGATTCACCCCTCCACTTT.

The chain recombines TRBV5-1 with TRBJ1-4; 7 nucleotides align to TRBD1. The CDR3 is made up of 15 amino acids. The junction had 7 bases not matched to a gene; V was cut back by 0 bases and J by 8 bases. Germline V gene lookup returns CDR1 SGHRS and CDR2 YFSETQ. CDR3 residues: CASSLVAGGGEKLFF. DNA for the CDR3: TGCGCCAGCAGCTTGGTGGCAGGGGGAGGAGAAAAACTGTTTTTT.

At least ten counts were recorded for this clone. This sequence joins TRBV10-3 and TRBJ2-2; D is unresolved. V lost 4 bases to trimming and J lost 7 bases, with 7 bases between them. Germline V gene lookup returns CDR1 ENHRY and CDR2 SYGVKD. The CDR3 loop spans 12 amino acids. The CDR3 nucleotides read TGTGCCATCAGTGGCCCGGGCGGGGAGCTGTTTTTT. Protein: CAISGPGGELFF.

The V and J genes are TRBV6-1 and TRBJ1-6; D is ambiguous. V shed 3 bases and J shed 5 bases, with 11 bases lying between them. The germline gives CDR1 MNHNS, CDR2 SASEGT. The CDR3 has 15 amino acids. This chain's CDR3 is CASSDSLGDNSPLHF. The CDR3, as DNA: TGTGCCAGCAGTGACTCGCTTGGCGATAATTCACCCCTCCACTTT.

This rearrangement joins TRBV20-1 to TRBJ2-1; 8 positions match TRBD2. Germline loops: CDR1 DFQATT, CDR2 SNEGSKA (reference sequence). The V segment lost 6 bases and the J segment 3 bases; nucleotides outside the gene matches: 4. CDR3 size: 13 residues. CDR3 nucleotides: TGCAGTGCCATTAGCGGGATCTACAATGAGCAGTTCTTC. Translated, it gives CSAISGIYNEQFF.

This clone was observed many times. The chain employs TRBV4-3 and TRBJ2-3, with D perhaps matching TRBD2 (7 bases). This CDR3 comprises 15 residues. Per the germline V gene, CDR1 is LGHNA and CDR2 is YSLEER. Trimming removed 1 base from V and 6 bases from J, with 14 bases in between. The CDR3, as DNA: TGCGCCAGCAGCCAAGGCACCGGGGGGCGGGATACGCAGTATTTT. Translating gives CASSQGTGGRDTQYF.

In its sample, this clone was seen many times. The chain combines TRBV29-1 with TRBJ1-6, with 8 bases fitting TRBD1. The CDR3 covers 13 residues. V lost 5 bases, J lost 6 bases, and 3 bases stayed unmatched. Looked up from germline, CDR1 is SQVTM and CDR2 is ANQGSEA. This CDR3 reads CSVRGQANSPLHF. The CDR3 DNA reads as TGCAGCGTTAGGGGACAGGCTAATTCACCCCTCCACTTT.

Remarks on this clone: A read error may explain this, as a much larger clone is one base away. V usage is TRBV5-6 and J usage is TRBJ1-1; tentative D call: TRBD1 (5 bases). CDR3 size: 15 residues. The V and J ends lost 1 base and 1 base respectively, with 11 bases between them. Per germline, CDR1 SGHDT and CDR2 YYEEEE. CDR3 DNA: TGTGCCAGCAGCTTGAAGGGACCTAGGAACACTGAAGCTTTCTTT. It codes for CASSLKGPRNTEAFF.

This clone was detected only a few times. The rearrangement uses TRBV20-1 and TRBJ2-7, with D possibly matching TRBD2 (5 bases). Trimming stripped 6 bases from V and 0 bases from J, with 15 bases between. Germline assignment: CDR1 DFQATT and CDR2 SNEGSKA (reference sequence). The CDR3 totals 14 residues. CDR3 sequence: CSARSGGSSYEQYF. The DNA for the CDR3 is TGCAGTGCCAGGAGCGGTGGCAGCTCCTACGAGCAGTACTTC.

This clone was recorded a few times. The V gene is TRBV20-1, the J gene TRBJ1-1; D gene uncertain. V was clipped by 0 bases and J by 1 base, with 6 bases between them. The CDR3 totals 13 residues. Germline V lookup: CDR1 DFQATT, CDR2 SNEGSKA (reference sequence). The chain's CDR3 is CSAREDGNTEAFF. CDR3 sequence (DNA): TGCAGTGCTAGAGAAGACGGGAACACTGAAGCTTTCTTT.

The chain uses TRBV5-1 and TRBJ2-7, with 7 bases lining up with TRBD2. V gave up 0 bases and J gave up 4 bases; unmatched junction bases: 4. The CDR3 is made up of 14 amino acids. Germline lookup yields CDR1 SGHRS and CDR2 YFSETQ. CDR3 sequence (DNA): TGCGCCAGCAGCTTGGCCGGGGGGAGATACGAGCAGTACTTC. Translation gives CASSLAGGRYEQYF.

This rearrangement joins TRBV30 to TRBJ2-1; TRBD2 might be the D (6 bases). Germline CDR1 GTSNPN, CDR2 SVGIG (reference sequence). CDR3 size: 16 residues. Trimming took 0 bases from V and 6 from J, leaving 18 bases between them. This CDR3 reads CAWSVLAGKRANEQFF. The CDR3 nucleotides are TGTGCCTGGAGTGTACTAGCAGGAAAGAGGGCCAATGAGCAGTTCTTC.

This clone was seen once. The V call is TRBV5-1, the J call TRBJ2-5, with a tentative D call TRBD1 (6 bases). Germline V gene data show CDR1 as SGHRS and CDR2 as YFSETQ. The CDR3 is 13 amino acids. Trimming took 4 bases from V and 2 from J, leaving 9 bases between them. The CDR3 DNA follows: TGCGCCAGCAGCAGGGGGAAACAAGAGACCCAGTACTTC. It is translated as CASSRGKQETQYF.

There are many counts of this clone. The chain employs TRBV6-6 and TRBJ1-5; 11 bases line up with TRBD1. The CDR3 contains 17 residues. The junction had 12 bases not matched to a gene; V was cut back by 2 bases and J by 9 bases. CDR1 and CDR2 from the germline V gene are MNHNY and SVGAGI (reference sequence). This chain's CDR3 is CASSYPSDRGPFLPQHF. CDR3 nucleotide sequence: TGTGCCAGCAGTTACCCCTCGGACAGGGGGCCTTTTTTGCCCCAGCATTTT.